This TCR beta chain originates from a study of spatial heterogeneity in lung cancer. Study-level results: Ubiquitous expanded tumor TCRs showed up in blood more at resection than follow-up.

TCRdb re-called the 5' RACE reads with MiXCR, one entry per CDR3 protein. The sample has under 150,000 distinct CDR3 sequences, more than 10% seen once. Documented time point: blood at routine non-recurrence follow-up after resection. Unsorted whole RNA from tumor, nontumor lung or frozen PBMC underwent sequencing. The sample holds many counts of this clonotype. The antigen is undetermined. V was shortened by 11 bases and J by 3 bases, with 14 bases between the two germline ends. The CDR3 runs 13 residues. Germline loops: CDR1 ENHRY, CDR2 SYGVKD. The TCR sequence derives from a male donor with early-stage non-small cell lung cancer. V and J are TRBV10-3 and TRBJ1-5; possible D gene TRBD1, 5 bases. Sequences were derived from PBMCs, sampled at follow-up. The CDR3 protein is CADPGPDNQPQHF. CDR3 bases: TGTGCCGACCCGGGACCCGACAATCAGCCCCAGCATTTT.